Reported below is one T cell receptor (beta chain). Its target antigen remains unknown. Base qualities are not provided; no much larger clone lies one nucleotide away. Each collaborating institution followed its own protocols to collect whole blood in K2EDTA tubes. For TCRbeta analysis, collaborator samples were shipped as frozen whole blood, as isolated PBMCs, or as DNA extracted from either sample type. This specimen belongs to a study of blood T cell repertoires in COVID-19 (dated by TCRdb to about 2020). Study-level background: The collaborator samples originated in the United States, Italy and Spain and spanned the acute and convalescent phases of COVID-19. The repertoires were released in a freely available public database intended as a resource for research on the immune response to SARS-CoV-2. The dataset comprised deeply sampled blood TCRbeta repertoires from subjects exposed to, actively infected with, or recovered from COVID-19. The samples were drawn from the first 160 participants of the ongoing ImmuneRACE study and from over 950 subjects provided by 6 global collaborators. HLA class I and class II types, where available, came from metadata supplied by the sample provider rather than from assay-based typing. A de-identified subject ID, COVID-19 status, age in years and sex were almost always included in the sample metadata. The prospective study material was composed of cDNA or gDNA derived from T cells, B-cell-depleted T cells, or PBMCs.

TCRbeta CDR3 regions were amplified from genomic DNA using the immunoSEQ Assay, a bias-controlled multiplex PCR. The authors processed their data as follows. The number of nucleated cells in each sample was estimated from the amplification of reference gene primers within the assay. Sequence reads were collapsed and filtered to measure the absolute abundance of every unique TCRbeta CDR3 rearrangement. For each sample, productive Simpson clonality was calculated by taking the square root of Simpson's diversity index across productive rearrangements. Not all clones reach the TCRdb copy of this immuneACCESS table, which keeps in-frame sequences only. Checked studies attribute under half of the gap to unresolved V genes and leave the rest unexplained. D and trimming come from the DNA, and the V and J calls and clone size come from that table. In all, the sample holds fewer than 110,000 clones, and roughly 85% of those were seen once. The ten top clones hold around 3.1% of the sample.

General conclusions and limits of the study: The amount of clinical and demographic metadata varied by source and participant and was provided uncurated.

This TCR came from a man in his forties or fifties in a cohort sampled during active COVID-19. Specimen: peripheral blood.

The bases read TGTGCCAGCAGCGTAGAGACACACTATGGCTACACCTTC. This codes for CASSVETHYGYTF. This chain is built from TRBV9 and TRBJ1-2, with the D gene uncertain. The germline V gene sets CDR1 to SGDLS and CDR2 to YYNGEE. Taken from cysteine to phenylalanine, the CDR3 has 13 residues. Here the CDR3 DNA is all that survives: 39 bases in frame from base 1. Trimming removed 0 bases from V and 3 bases from J, leaving 6 bases between the germline ends.